The rows below give T cell receptor beta chains drawn from one sample of a study of Ad26.COV2.S vaccination and SARS-CoV-2 variants. Profiled with immunoSEQ multiplex PCR; TCRdb holds only in-frame clones, not every one. Here the sample spans approximately 350,000 clones, around 82% being singletons. The specimen was peripheral blood, collected in a trial of Ad26.COV2.S vaccine versus placebo. These TCRs come from a person between 18 and 60 years old who received the Ad26.COV2.S COVID-19 vaccine or a placebo. Each CDR3 is given with its conserved first and last residue. A D gene is named only where the DNA matches it firmly. Some rows mark clone size as missing; the rest say once, few, many or name a class of expanded clone.

V gene	J gene	D gene	clone size	CDR3 protein	CDR3 DNA
TRBV7-8	TRBJ2-6	TRBD1	once	CASSSTIFRDRGVLTF	TGTGCCAGCAGCTCGACGATATTCCGGGACAGAGGCGTCCTGACTTTC
TRBV6-4	TRBJ1-2	-	once	CASRESSTGTGGYTF	TGTGCCAGCAGAGAGTCATCCACCGGGACGGGGGGCTACACCTTC
TRBV18	TRBJ2-3	-	-	CASSNQGGRRTDTQYF	TGTGCCAGCTCGAATCAAGGGGGACGGCGCACAGATACGCAGTATTTT
TRBV4-1	TRBJ2-1	TRBD1	-	CASSQGSWTGGNEQFF	TGCGCCAGCAGCCAAGGGTCCTGGACAGGAGGAAATGAGCAGTTCTTC
TRBV28	TRBJ2-1	-	-	CASSLKWYGGSYNEQFF	TGTGCCAGCAGTTTAAAGTGGTACGGGGGCTCCTACAATGAGCAGTTCTTC
TRBV5-1	TRBJ2-7	TRBD1	-	CASSQPGQGRYSYEQYF	TGCGCCAGCAGTCAACCGGGACAGGGGCGCTACTCCTACGAGCAGTACTTC
TRBV10-2	TRBJ2-7	TRBD2	-	CASTAAGVDEQYF	TGCGCCTCCACGGCAGCGGGAGTCGACGAGCAGTACTTC
TRBV4-1	TRBJ1-3	-	-	CASSPSPGNTIYF	TGCGCCAGCAGCCCCTCCCCGGGGAACACCATATATTTT
TRBV25-1	TRBJ2-2	-	-	CASSDSRAPNTGELFF	TGTGCCAGCAGTGATAGTCGGGCGCCGAACACCGGGGAGCTGTTTTTT
TRBV6-5	TRBJ1-2	-	-	CASKEGISNYGYTF	TGTGCCAGCAAGGAGGGAATTTCCAACTATGGCTACACCTTC
TRBV3-1/TRBV3-2	TRBJ2-3	-	-	CASSQRDIADTQYF	TGTGCCAGCAGCCAACGGGACATTGCCGATACGCAGTATTTT
TRBV3-1/TRBV3-2	TRBJ2-3	-	-	CASSPGGSTDTQYF	TGTGCCAGCAGCCCGGGCGGGAGCACAGATACGCAGTATTTT
TRBV12-3/TRBV12-4	TRBJ2-7	-	-	CASSLLGAYEQYF	TGTGCCAGCAGTTTATTGGGGGCCTACGAGCAGTACTTC
TRBV15	TRBJ2-7	-	few	CATSRDTGSYEQYF	TGTGCCACCAGCAGAGATACAGGTTCCTACGAGCAGTACTTC
TRBV28	TRBJ1-3	TRBD1	-	CATRTGRGNTIYF	TGTGCCACAAGGACAGGGCGCGGAAACACCATATATTTT
TRBV11-2	TRBJ1-2	-	-	CASSSPLLVDYGYTF	TGTGCCAGCAGCTCGCCCCTATTGGTTGACTATGGCTACACCTTC
TRBV7-9	TRBJ2-1	TRBD2	-	CASSSGTRGENEQFF	TGTGCCAGCAGCTCCGGGACTAGAGGGGAAAATGAGCAGTTCTTC
TRBV9	TRBJ1-4	-	-	CASSEGGTTNEKLFF	TGTGCCAGCAGCGAAGGCGGAACAACTAATGAAAAACTGTTTTTT
TRBV19	TRBJ1-1	-	once	CASRQDFAGNTEAFF	TGTGCCAGTAGACAAGACTTCGCAGGGAACACTGAAGCTTTCTTT
TRBV6-1	TRBJ2-1	-	once	CASSDWTLLQFF	TGTGCCAGCAGTGATTGGACTCTTCTCCAGTTCTTC
TRBV3-1/TRBV3-2	TRBJ1-2	-	once	CASSRTGTRYGYTF	TGTGCCAGCAGCCGAACGGGGACCCGCTATGGCTACACCTTC
TRBV7-2	TRBJ2-5	TRBD2	-	CASSLARGAGTEETQYF	TGTGCCAGCAGCTTAGCGCGTGGAGCGGGGACTGAAGAGACCCAGTACTTC
TRBV18	TRBJ1-1	-	-	CASSPGTDTEAFF	TGTGCCAGCTCACCCGGGACGGACACTGAAGCTTTCTTT
TRBV4-3	TRBJ2-1	TRBD1	-	CASSQVGGGTGGYNEQFF	TGCGCCAGCAGCCAAGTCGGTGGAGGGACAGGGGGTTACAATGAGCAGTTCTTC
TRBV2	TRBJ1-4	TRBD1	-	CASKAGGYEKLFF	TGTGCCAGCAAGGCAGGGGGATACGAAAAACTGTTTTTT
TRBV7-3	TRBJ2-1	-	few	CASSLLNNEQFF	TGTGCCAGCAGCTTACTGAACAATGAGCAGTTCTTC
TRBV2	TRBJ2-7	-	-	CASEGPRGSYEQYF	TGTGCCAGCGAAGGCCCCCGTGGCTCCTACGAGCAGTACTTC
TRBV30	TRBJ1-2	-	-	CAWSYSQVYGYTF	TGTGCCTGGAGTTACTCACAAGTCTATGGCTACACCTTC
TRBV5-8	TRBJ2-1	-	-	CASSLAGLSGFNEQFF	TGTGCCAGCAGCTTGGCCGGACTTTCGGGGTTCAATGAGCAGTTCTTC
TRBV12-3/TRBV12-4	TRBJ2-7	TRBD1	-	CASSPTGVEQYF	TGTGCCAGCAGTCCAACAGGGGTGGAGCAGTACTTC
TRBV3-1/TRBV3-2	TRBJ2-5	TRBD2	-	CASSRLGEGTETQYF	TGTGCCAGCAGCCGCCTAGGGGAGGGAACAGAGACCCAGTACTTC
TRBV11-3	TRBJ1-2	-	-	CASSRTGYYGYTF	TGTGCCAGCAGCCGCACAGGGTACTATGGCTACACCTTC
TRBV2	TRBJ1-2	-	once	CASGEQANYGYTF	TGTGCCAGCGGGGAACAGGCTAACTATGGCTACACCTTC
TRBV7-9	TRBJ1-4	-	-	CASSYRAEEKLFF	TGTGCCAGCAGCTACAGGGCGGAGGAAAAACTGTTTTTT